This TCR beta chain was captured by sequencing in a study of T cells in Graves' hyperthyroidism and ophthalmopathy. The study's findings and limits: It was a median 6.5 months before onset that the model predicted ophthalmopathy.

Amplified TCR beta CDR3 regions derived from RNA transcripts. HTBI primers were used for first-round RT-PCR of the TCR CDR3. MiXCR, run by TCRdb on the multiplex PCR reads, gives a single entry per CDR3 protein. The sample carries about 280,000 distinct CDR3 sequences, approximately 26% recorded once. Many counts were recorded for this clonotype. What it binds is unknown. Exclusion criteria comprised uncontrolled infection, other autoimmune disease, pregnancy or lactation. For the diagnoses, clinical symptoms, serum thyroxine and TRAb, thyroid ultrasound and orbital computed tomography were used. CDR1 MDHEN and CDR2 SYDVKM come from the germline V gene. The CDR3 extends over 16 amino acids. Germline trimming cut 2 bases from V and 3 bases from J; bases unmatched to any gene: 7.

This rearrangement joins TRBV28 to TRBJ1-5; 7 nucleotides agree with TRBD1. Specimen: blood. This receptor was obtained from a man aged 35 to 55 with Graves' hyperthyroidism that later progressed to Graves' ophthalmopathy. The CDR3 DNA reads TGTGCCAGCAGTTTAGCCGGGACAGCGATCAATCAGCCCCAGCATTTT. Translated: CASSLAGTAINQPQHF.